A selection of T cell receptor beta chains follows, all from one sample in a study of blood T cell repertoires in COVID-19. Only in-frame clones appear in the TCRdb table, and some are missing; sequencing was by immunoSEQ multiplex PCR. The table lists 120,000 or so clones, 70% to 90% of them singletons. The sequenced material came from peripheral blood. The receptor set was obtained from a human donor in a cohort sampled during active COVID-19. Each CDR3 is given with its conserved first and last residue. D genes are given only for firm matches. A row's size may be missing; if present it is once, few, many or a size class.

>TRBJ2-3|NA|TRBD2|TRBV30|12
CAWSDQRGLPYF
TGTGCCTGGAGCGACCAGCGGGGTCTTCCGTATTTT
>TRBJ2-7|NA|TRBD1|TRBV30|12
CAWSGTGFVKYF
TGTGCCTGGTCTGGGACAGGGTTTGTGAAGTACTTC
>TRBJ1-2|NA|NA|TRBV6-5|13
CASSYKTAYGYTF
TGTGCCAGCAGTTACAAGACAGCCTATGGCTACACCTTC
>TRBJ1-2|NA|NA|TRBV19|13
CASSSPTGYGYTF
TGTGCCAGTAGTAGCCCGACGGGCTATGGCTACACCTTC
>TRBJ2-2|NA|NA|TRBV6-1|15
CASSEVSGNTGELFF
TGTGCCAGCAGTGAAGTGTCAGGGAACACCGGGGAGCTGTTTTTT
>TRBJ2-3|NA|TRBD2|TRBV24-1|18
CATSDLPRLAGDTDTQYF
TGTGCCACCAGTGATCTCCCCAGACTAGCGGGAGATACAGATACGCAGTATTTT
>TRBJ2-1|NA|NA|TRBV4-3|15
CASSLRTFGNNEQFF
TGCGCCAGCAGCCTACGGACTTTCGGGAACAATGAGCAGTTCTTC
>TRBJ2-2|NA|TRBD2|TRBV7-9|16
CASPRGTSGNTGELFF
TGTGCCAGCCCCAGAGGGACTAGCGGGAACACCGGGGAGCTGTTTTTT
>TRBJ1-3|NA|NA|TRBV28|14
CASSQTASGNTIYF
TGTGCCAGCAGCCAGACAGCATCCGGAAACACCATATATTTT
>TRBJ1-2|NA|NA|TRBV2|14
CASRPDGQPGGYTF
TGTGCCAGCAGACCCGATGGGCAACCTGGCGGCTACACCTTC
>TRBJ1-2|few|NA|TRBV6-5|15
CASSLTTGAGYGYTF
TGTGCCAGCAGTTTAACGACGGGCGCGGGATATGGCTACACCTTC
>TRBJ2-1|few|TRBD2|TRBV6-2/TRBV6-3|15
CASRPTLAGNNEQFF
TGTGCCAGCAGGCCTACACTAGCGGGAAATAATGAGCAGTTCTTC
>TRBJ1-2|NA|TRBD1|TRBV10-3|14
CAIHTRQGRSGYTF
TGTGCCATTCATACCCGACAGGGTCGAAGTGGCTACACCTTC
>TRBJ2-3|NA|TRBD2|TRBV10-3|15
CAIRTSGMSTDTQYF
TGTGCCATCAGGACTAGCGGAATGAGCACAGATACGCAGTATTTT
>TRBJ1-5|NA|TRBD1|TRBV12-5|19
CASGSFPGQGWNSNQPQHF
TGTGCTAGTGGTTCTTTTCCAGGACAGGGGTGGAATAGCAATCAGCCCCAGCATTTT
>TRBJ1-4|NA|TRBD1|TRBV19|15
CASSVLQGYREKLFF
TGTGCCAGTAGCGTACTACAGGGGTACAGGGAAAAACTGTTTTTT
>TRBJ2-5|NA|TRBD2|TRBV3-1/TRBV3-2|13
CASSTGTRVTQYF
TGTGCCAGCAGTACCGGGACTAGAGTGACCCAGTACTTC
>TRBJ2-1|NA|TRBD1|TRBV2|15
CATSPTRQGWNEQFF
TGTGCCACCTCACCCACTAGACAGGGATGGAATGAGCAGTTCTTC
>TRBJ2-3|few|TRBD2|TRBV6-1|16
CASSEGLAGGTDTQYF
TGTGCCAGCAGTGAAGGACTAGCGGGAGGCACAGATACGCAGTATTTT
>TRBJ2-5|NA|NA|TRBV30|18
CAWSVLQYTGRQQETQYF
TGTGCCTGGAGTGTACTCCAGTATACAGGAAGACAACAAGAGACCCAGTACTTC
>TRBJ1-2|NA|NA|TRBV11-2|14
CASSPNEGFYGYTF
TGTGCCAGCAGTCCTAACGAGGGCTTCTATGGCTACACCTTC
>TRBJ2-1|NA|TRBD1|TRBV5-4|16
CASSLGRDSSYNEQFF
TGTGCCAGCAGCCTGGGACGGGACAGCTCCTACAATGAGCAGTTCTTC
>TRBJ2-1|NA|TRBD2|TRBV7-3|16
CASSSQSSGSRYEQFF
TGTGCCAGCAGCTCTCAATCTAGCGGGAGTAGGTATGAGCAGTTCTTC
>TRBJ2-7|NA|TRBD2|TRBV18|17
CASSPRTRLGPWYEQYF
TGTGCCAGCTCACCCAGGACTAGATTAGGGCCATGGTACGAGCAGTACTTC
>TRBJ1-2|NA|NA|TRBV5-1|17
CASSSRGLRPGAGGYTF
TGCGCCAGCAGCTCGCGGGGGCTTCGACCGGGGGCCGGGGGCTACACCTTC
>TRBJ1-5|NA|NA|TRBV2|14
CASTQEWSNQPQHF
TGTGCCAGTACACAGGAATGGAGCAATCAGCCCCAGCATTTT
>TRBJ2-1|once|TRBD2|TRBV2|19
CASSEFGLAGVRGYNEQFF
TGTGCCAGCAGTGAATTTGGGCTAGCGGGAGTCCGAGGTTACAATGAGCAGTTCTTC
>TRBJ1-1|NA|NA|TRBV2|13
CASTRDLNTEAFF
TGTGCCAGCACGCGGGACCTGAACACTGAAGCTTTCTTT
>TRBJ2-7|few|NA|TRBV9|16
CASSVGPGSGEYEQYF
TGTGCCAGCAGCGTAGGACCAGGGTCGGGAGAATACGAGCAGTACTTC
>TRBJ2-5|NA|NA|TRBV18|14
CASSPRGSQETQYF
TGTGCCAGCTCACCAAGGGGGAGCCAAGAGACCCAGTACTTC
>TRBJ2-1|NA|NA|TRBV6-2/TRBV6-3|14
CASSYSKGRYEQFF
TGTGCCAGCAGTTACTCGAAGGGGAGGTATGAGCAGTTCTTC
>TRBJ2-6|NA|TRBD1|TRBV2|17
CASSVGTVSSGANVLTF
TGTGCCAGCAGTGTCGGGACAGTTAGCTCTGGGGCCAACGTCCTGACTTTC
>TRBJ2-3|NA|TRBD1|TRBV7-8|15
CASSLDTGGEDTQYF
TGTGCCAGCAGCTTAGATACAGGGGGCGAGGATACGCAGTATTTT
>TRBJ2-3|NA|TRBD2|TRBV2|16
CASSANLAGAGDTQYF
TGTGCCAGCAGTGCTAATCTAGCGGGAGCAGGCGATACGCAGTATTTT
>TRBJ2-3|NA|NA|TRBV28|17
CASSFVRGGRKTDTQYF
TGTGCCAGCAGTTTCGTCCGTGGCGGTCGGAAAACAGATACGCAGTATTTT
>TRBJ2-3|NA|NA|TRBV9|14
CASSRGQRGDTQYF
TGTGCCAGCAGCCGGGGACAAAGGGGAGATACGCAGTATTTT
>TRBJ2-1|NA|TRBD2|TRBV3-1/TRBV3-2|17
CASSPKRGGGSYNEQFF
TGTGCCAGCAGCCCCAAGAGAGGCGGGGGATCCTACAATGAGCAGTTCTTC
>TRBJ2-5|NA|TRBD2|TRBV6-1|15
CASSEPSGGARTQYF
TGTGCCAGCAGTGAACCCAGCGGGGGGGCCAGGACCCAGTACTTC